The TCR beta chain under discussion was sequenced for a study of T cells after yellow fever vaccination (dated by TCRdb to between 2018 and 2021). About the investigation overall: The SMART-Seq v4 Ultra Low Input RNA kit was used to prepare libraries from fractions with low cell numbers. To follow T-cell clones before and after both primary and booster YFV17D yellow fever vaccination, bulk TCR alpha and beta repertoires underwent longitudinal sequencing. Two healthy male donors, one aged 18 to 30 and one aged 30 to 40 years, made up the cohort. Blood samples were taken at several timepoints before and after primary and secondary immunization, and bulk PBMC replicates and cell subsets were isolated. Results and caveats for the whole study, not just this receptor: After the booster, most of the clones that had expanded following primary vaccination were detected again (around 95% of CD4 and roughly nine tenths of CD8), which suggests that memory was broadly maintained. Compared with the primary T-cell response, the secondary T-cell response was faster but weaker, reaching its peak on day 5 rather than on day 15. Computational filtering was needed because FACS-sorted repertoires could contain abundant contaminating clonotypes from the bulk population. A small share of clonotypes was detected in both CD4 and CD8 compartments, with the overlap likely arising from convergent recombination. Because the study included only two donors, the extent to which the findings can be generalized is limited.

TCR cDNA was synthesized by 5'RACE template switching, through which a universal primer site and unique molecular identifiers were introduced. cDNA synthesis was primed from both the TCR alpha and TCR beta constant segments. Library amplification used two PCR steps, and the second PCR step added sample barcodes and sequencing adapters. Sequencing of libraries was done on Illumina HiSeq 2500 (2x100 bp) or NovaSeq (2x150 bp). In the source study's methods: MIGEC handled demultiplexing of reads and collapsing into UMI consensus sequences, while MiXCR performed V(D)J alignment. Vaccine-responding clonotypes were identified with edgeR using replicate PBMC samples, with FDR below 0.01 and a log2 fold change above 5 up to day 15 being required. Each bulk clonotype was labeled CD4 or CD8 based on which sequenced repertoire, CD4 or CD8, contained the clonotype at higher abundance. Clones were called with MiXCR by TCRdb after fastp trimmed the public reads at Q25, and only in-frame beta chains were retained. For every CDR3 protein sequence, its rows merge into one entry that carries the most common genes and DNA. The V and J calls reflect TCRdb's pipeline rather than the authors' work. This sample is represented by hundreds of thousands of distinct CDR3 sequences; around a fifth of them were singletons. Jointly, the top ten make up roughly 16% of the sample.

The sample's treatment or condition label is to be understood as: live attenuated yellow fever vaccine strain. At each blood-draw timepoint, two biological replicates of bulk PBMCs were collected. PBMCs were isolated from peripheral blood using a standard Ficoll-Paque protocol. TriZol was used to extract RNA from bulk PBMCs, CD4 and CD8 fractions, and dextramer-positive and dextramer-negative fractions. The CDR3 covers 14 residues, taking in both the cysteine and the phenylalanine. Only the CDR3 DNA stays, 42 bases, in frame from base 1. V is reduced by 10 bases and J by 9 bases, leaving a spacing of 22 bases between them. Based on the germline V gene (reference sequence), the CDR1 and CDR2 sequences are SEHNR and FQNEAQ. A remark on this clonotype: Its antigen is currently not known. Base qualities are not at hand, and no much larger clone is one base apart.

The V and J segments used are TRBV7-9 and TRBJ2-4; the D region possibly corresponds to TRBD2 (6 bases align). The receptor was derived from a man in his late teens or twenties who received the YFV17D yellow fever vaccine. The sample was PBMCs, taken roughly 20 days after the first yellow fever vaccination. The DNA is as follows: TGTGCCATGGGCCCTGGGCTCCTCGGGAGCATTCAGTACTTC. Translated, it reads CAMGPGLLGSIQYF.